This TCR beta chain was documented in a study of blood T cell repertoires in COVID-19. Looking at the study overall: Collection of acute and convalescent COVID-19 samples took place in the United States, Italy and Spain. PBMCs, B-cell-depleted T cells, or T cells were the source of the cDNA or gDNA that made up the material.

Clones were read by immunoSEQ multiplex PCR, and TCRdb kept only the in-frame ones, dropping some. The sample comprises about 220,000 clones, around 89% of which are singletons, and about 15% rests with the top ten. This clone was counted a few times. Enrolled through a virtual design, the participants were between 18 and 89 years of age and came from under 30 US areas. V was shortened by 0 bases and J by 7 bases, with 10 bases between the two germline ends. The CDR3 has 13 amino acids. Germline CDR1 is SGHAT and CDR2 is FQNNGV. The source material was PBMCs or T cells enriched from blood (not recorded which). This rearrangement joins TRBV11-2 to TRBJ2-7; D not resolved. The clonotype originates from a man aged 25 to 45 who had been exposed to COVID-19. The CDR3 loop is CASSLDRAREQYF. The CDR3 nucleotides are TGTGCCAGCAGCTTAGATCGTGCGAGAGAGCAGTACTTC.